Listed here are 5 T cell receptor beta chains from one sample, sequenced in a study of CD8 T cells in Susac syndrome. RNA amounts of about 0.45 to 1 ug underwent reverse transcription with random hexamers. TCRdb used MiXCR to reprocess the immunoSEQ multiplex PCR reads, holding one entry per CDR3 protein. The table lists 95,000 or so distinct CDR3 sequences, 85% to 95% of them singletons. Specimen: CD8+ T cells from PBMCs. Receptors were obtained from a human donor in good health.

This sequence joins TRBV19 and TRBJ2-1, with D possibly called TRBD1 or TRBD2 (5 bases each). The CDR3 contains 16 residues. Trimming left V 7 bases short and J 0 bases short, with 16 bases between. Germline V CDR1 and CDR2: LNHDA, SQIVND (reference sequence). CDR3 in DNA: TGTGCCAGTAAAAAGGGGACCCTCTCCTCCTACAATGAGCAGTTCTTC. It is translated as CASKKGTLSSYNEQFF.

V is TRBV7-9 and J is TRBJ1-2; D is unresolved. V lost 1 base to trimming and J lost 13 bases, with 10 bases between them. CDR1 and CDR2 from the germline V gene are SEHNR and FQNEAQ (reference sequence). The CDR3 sequence is 11 residues long. As DNA, the CDR3 is TGTGCCAGCAGCTTAGACGGTCCTATCACCTTC. The encoded protein is CASSLDGPITF.

The chain joins TRBV13 to TRBJ2-7; D possibly matches TRBD1 or TRBD2 (5 bases each). The V gene lost 1 base and the J gene lost 5 bases, with 9 bases spanning the gap. CDR1 and CDR2 from the germline V gene are PRHDT and FYEKMQ (reference sequence). CDR3 length: 13 residues. CDR3 DNA: TGTGCCAGCAGCTTAGCAGGGCGGGACGAGCAGTACTTC. It codes for CASSLAGRDEQYF.

The V gene is TRBV7-6, the J gene TRBJ1-1, with a weak D call TRBD1 (5 bases). The CDR3 length is 15 residues. Trimming pared 5 bases from V and 2 bases from J, leaving 15 bases between. In germline, CDR1 is SGHVS, CDR2 FNYEAQ. In DNA form, the CDR3 reads TGTGCCAGCAGCCCCCCGACAGAACTTAACACTGAAGCTTTCTTT. This sequence encodes CASSPPTELNTEAFF.

The chain is built from TRBV5-5 and TRBJ2-5; 8 nucleotides agree with TRBD1. CDR1 SGHKS and CDR2 YYEKEE come from the germline V gene (reference sequence). There are 14 residues in the CDR3. V shed 1 base and J 5 bases; nucleotides not matched to a gene: 4. In DNA, the CDR3 is TGTGCCAGCAGCTTGCAGGGGGCGACGGAGACCCAGTACTTC. This encodes CASSLQGATETQYF.